The text below deals with one TCR beta chain. This table comes from immunoSEQ multiplex PCR, and its TCRdb copy is limited to in-frame clones, with some not included. The repertoire consists of tens of thousands of clones, with 78% occurring once and the leading ten covering roughly 5.1%. The sample belongs to a study of PD-1 blockade in mismatch repair-deficient tumors. The V segment lost 1 base and the J segment 15 bases; nucleotides outside the gene matches: 11. The CDR3 runs 15 residues. CDR1 is MNHNS, CDR2 SASEGT, per germline. The specimen comprised peripheral blood, sampled 2 weeks after starting pembrolizumab. The chain uses TRBV6-1 and TRBJ2-1; TRBD2 aligns across 11 bases. The receptor's source is an adult with mismatch repair-deficient cancer. The CDR3 coding sequence is TGTGCCAGCAGTGAAGAAGGTAGCGGGAGGGCCTCGGCGTTCTTC. Translation: CASSEEGSGRASAFF.